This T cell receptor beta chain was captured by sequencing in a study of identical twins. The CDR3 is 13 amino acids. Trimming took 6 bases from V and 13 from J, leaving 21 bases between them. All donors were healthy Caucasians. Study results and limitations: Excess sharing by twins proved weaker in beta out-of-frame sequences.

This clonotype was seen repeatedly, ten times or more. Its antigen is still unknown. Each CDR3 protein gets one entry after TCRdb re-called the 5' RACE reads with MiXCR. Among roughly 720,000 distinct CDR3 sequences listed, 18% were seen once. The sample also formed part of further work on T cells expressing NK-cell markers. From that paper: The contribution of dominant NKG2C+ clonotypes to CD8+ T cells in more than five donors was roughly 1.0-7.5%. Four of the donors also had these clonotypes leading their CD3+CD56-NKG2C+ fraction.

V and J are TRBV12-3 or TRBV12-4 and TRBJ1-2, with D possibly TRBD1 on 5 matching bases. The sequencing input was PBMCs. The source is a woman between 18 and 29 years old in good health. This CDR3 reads CASRGREVWRLTF. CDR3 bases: TGTGCCAGCAGGGGACGTGAAGTATGGCGTCTCACCTTC.